Listed below are T cell receptor beta chains from one sample, sequenced in a study of shared clonotypes between healthy human individuals. The data were produced by immunoSEQ multiplex PCR, yet TCRdb's version contains in-frame clones alone and is incomplete. The data contain 450,000 to 500,000 clones, 81% of them seen just once; the ten biggest clones take up about 13%. The specimen was PBMCs. Receptor source: a woman aged 40 to 50 in good health. Some clones in this sample may be carry-over from other donors' samples. CDR3s include the opening cysteine and the closing phenylalanine or tryptophan. The D gene is left open where the match is weak. The listing skips clone size in some rows; elsewhere it reads once, few, many or a size class.

CDR3 length: 14
J gene: TRBJ2-7
clone size: .
D gene: .
V gene: TRBV19
CDR3 DNA: TGTGCCAGTAGTATAGGGGATGACAGGAGCGAGCAGTACTTC
CDR3 protein: CASSIGDDRSEQYF

CDR3 length: 13
J gene: TRBJ1-3
clone size: .
D gene: .
V gene: TRBV7-3
CDR3 DNA: TGTGCCAGCAGCTCAGGGTATGGAAACACCATATATTTT
CDR3 protein: CASSSGYGNTIYF

CDR3 length: 14
J gene: TRBJ2-7
clone size: .
D gene: .
V gene: TRBV5-1
CDR3 DNA: TGCGCCAGCAGCTTGGTCCCAGATTCGGACGAGCAGTACTTC
CDR3 protein: CASSLVPDSDEQYF

CDR3 length: 17
J gene: TRBJ2-3
clone size: .
D gene: .
V gene: TRBV6-1
CDR3 DNA: TGTGCCAGCAGTGAAGAGGTTGGGGGGCTGAGCACAGATACGCAGTATTTT
CDR3 protein: CASSEEVGGLSTDTQYF

CDR3 length: 13
J gene: TRBJ2-7
clone size: .
D gene: .
V gene: TRBV7-2
CDR3 DNA: TGTGCCAGCAGCTTTTCCGCGGACTACGAGCAGTACTTC
CDR3 protein: CASSFSADYEQYF

CDR3 length: 16
J gene: TRBJ1-1
clone size: .
D gene: TRBD1
V gene: TRBV5-1
CDR3 DNA: TGCGCCAGCATGCGAGGGCAGGGGGACATGAACACTGAAGCTTTCTTT
CDR3 protein: CASMRGQGDMNTEAFF

CDR3 length: 13
J gene: TRBJ2-3
clone size: .
D gene: .
V gene: TRBV30
CDR3 DNA: TGTGCCTGGACCTCAGGGTCGGGGGATACGCAGTATTTT
CDR3 protein: CAWTSGSGDTQYF

CDR3 length: 14
J gene: TRBJ2-7
clone size: .
D gene: TRBD2
V gene: TRBV7-2
CDR3 DNA: TGTGCCAGCAGCCCCGGAGGGAGGGCCTTCGAGCAGTACTTC
CDR3 protein: CASSPGGRAFEQYF

CDR3 length: 15
J gene: TRBJ2-7
clone size: .
D gene: TRBD2
V gene: TRBV4-2
CDR3 DNA: TGTGCCAGCAGCCAACTAGCGGCCACCTCCTACGAGCAGTACTTC
CDR3 protein: CASSQLAATSYEQYF

CDR3 length: 18
J gene: TRBJ2-6
clone size: few
D gene: TRBD1
V gene: TRBV7-9
CDR3 DNA: TGTGCCAGCAGCTTAGCGGGACTAGGGACAGGGGCCTCTAACGTCCTGACTTTC
CDR3 protein: CASSLAGLGTGASNVLTF

CDR3 length: 15
J gene: TRBJ1-1
clone size: .
D gene: TRBD1
V gene: TRBV7-9
CDR3 DNA: TGTGCCAGCAGCACAGGACAGGGGGATGGTACTGAAGCTTTCTTT
CDR3 protein: CASSTGQGDGTEAFF

CDR3 length: 13
J gene: TRBJ2-1
clone size: .
D gene: .
V gene: TRBV5-4
CDR3 DNA: TGTGCCAGCAGCTTATACGGGCGACATGAGGCGTTCTTC
CDR3 protein: CASSLYGRHEAFF

CDR3 length: 17
J gene: TRBJ2-1
clone size: .
D gene: TRBD2
V gene: TRBV9
CDR3 DNA: TGTGCCAGCAGCGTAGACGGACTAGCGGGGACTGACAATGAGCAGTTCTTC
CDR3 protein: CASSVDGLAGTDNEQFF

CDR3 length: 14
J gene: TRBJ1-2
clone size: .
D gene: .
V gene: TRBV30
CDR3 DNA: TGTGCCTGGGGATCGGACAGCTACTCTATAGGATACACCTTC
CDR3 protein: CAWGSDSYSIGYTF

CDR3 length: 15
J gene: TRBJ2-3
clone size: .
D gene: .
V gene: TRBV5-4
CDR3 DNA: TGTGCCAGCAGCTCAGTCGGACAGCACACAGATACGCAGTATTTT
CDR3 protein: CASSSVGQHTDTQYF

CDR3 length: 13
J gene: TRBJ1-3
clone size: .
D gene: .
V gene: TRBV19
CDR3 DNA: TGTGCCAGTAGCGAAGTCTCTGGAAACACCATATATTTT
CDR3 protein: CASSEVSGNTIYF

CDR3 length: 14
J gene: TRBJ2-5
clone size: .
D gene: TRBD1
V gene: TRBV6-1
CDR3 DNA: TGTGCCAGCACCCTGGACAGGGAATGGGAGACCCAGTACTTC
CDR3 protein: CASTLDREWETQYF

CDR3 length: 11
J gene: TRBJ1-1
clone size: few
D gene: .
V gene: TRBV6-5
CDR3 DNA: TGTGCCAGCTGGCAGTTCACTGAAGCTTTCTTT
CDR3 protein: CASWQFTEAFF

CDR3 length: 13
J gene: TRBJ2-7
clone size: .
D gene: .
V gene: TRBV28
CDR3 DNA: TGTGCCAGCAGCCCCGACAGAAACTACGAGCAGTACTTC
CDR3 protein: CASSPDRNYEQYF

CDR3 length: 15
J gene: TRBJ2-3
clone size: .
D gene: TRBD2
V gene: TRBV7-9
CDR3 DNA: TGTGCCAGCAGCTTTGGACTAGGAGGGTCAGATACGCAGTATTTT
CDR3 protein: CASSFGLGGSDTQYF

CDR3 length: 12
J gene: TRBJ2-7
clone size: .
D gene: .
V gene: TRBV7-2
CDR3 DNA: TGTGCCAGCAGCTTAAGGCCGGCCGAGCAGTACTTC
CDR3 protein: CASSLRPAEQYF

CDR3 length: 13
J gene: TRBJ1-2
clone size: .
D gene: .
V gene: TRBV5-1
CDR3 DNA: TGCGCCAGCAGCTTGGACAGTAACTATGGCTACACCTTC
CDR3 protein: CASSLDSNYGYTF

CDR3 length: 13
J gene: TRBJ2-5
clone size: .
D gene: .
V gene: TRBV11-3
CDR3 DNA: TGTGCCAGCAGCCCTAGTGGGCAAGAGACCCAGTACTTC
CDR3 protein: CASSPSGQETQYF

CDR3 length: 16
J gene: TRBJ2-1
clone size: .
D gene: TRBD2
V gene: TRBV29-1
CDR3 DNA: TGCAGCGTTGCTCGGGGTAGGGGCGGGAGGTACAATGAGCAGTTCTTC
CDR3 protein: CSVARGRGGRYNEQFF

CDR3 length: 15
J gene: TRBJ2-2
clone size: once
D gene: .
V gene: TRBV7-6
CDR3 DNA: TGTGCCAGCAGCCACGCAATGCGGGGTCCCGGGGAGCTGTTTTTT
CDR3 protein: CASSHAMRGPGELFF

CDR3 length: 16
J gene: TRBJ2-5
clone size: .
D gene: TRBD2
V gene: TRBV7-6
CDR3 DNA: TGTGCCAGCAGCTTAACCCGACTAGCGGTTCAAGAGACCCAGTACTTC
CDR3 protein: CASSLTRLAVQETQYF

CDR3 length: 14
J gene: TRBJ1-5
clone size: .
D gene: .
V gene: TRBV27
CDR3 DNA: TGTGCCAGCAGGGGGCTAGAGGGGGATCAGCCCCAGCATTTT
CDR3 protein: CASRGLEGDQPQHF